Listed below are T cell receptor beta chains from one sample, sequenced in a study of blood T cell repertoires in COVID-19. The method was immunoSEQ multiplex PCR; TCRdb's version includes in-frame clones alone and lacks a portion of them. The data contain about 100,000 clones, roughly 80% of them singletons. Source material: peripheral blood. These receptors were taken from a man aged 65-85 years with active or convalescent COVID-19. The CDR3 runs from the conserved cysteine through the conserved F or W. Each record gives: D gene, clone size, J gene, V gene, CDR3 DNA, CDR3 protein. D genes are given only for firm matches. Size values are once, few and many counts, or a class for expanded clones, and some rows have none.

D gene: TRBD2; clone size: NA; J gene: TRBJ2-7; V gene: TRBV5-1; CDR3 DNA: TGCGCCAGCAGCTTGGCAAGCGGGGGAGTCGGCGAGCAGTACTTC; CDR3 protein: CASSLASGGVGEQYF
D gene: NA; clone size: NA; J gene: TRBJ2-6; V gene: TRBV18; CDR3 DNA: TGTGCCAGCTCACCAGTCGGACAAGGTCGGCTCTCTGGGGCCAACGTCCTGACTTTC; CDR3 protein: CASSPVGQGRLSGANVLTF
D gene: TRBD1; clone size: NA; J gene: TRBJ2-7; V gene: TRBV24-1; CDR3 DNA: TGTGCCACCAGTGATTGGGACAGCCACGAGCAGTACTTC; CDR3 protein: CATSDWDSHEQYF
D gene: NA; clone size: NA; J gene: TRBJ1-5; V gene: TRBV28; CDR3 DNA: TGTGCCAGCAGTTCACTGGACAGAAACAATCAGCCCCAGCATTTT; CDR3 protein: CASSSLDRNNQPQHF
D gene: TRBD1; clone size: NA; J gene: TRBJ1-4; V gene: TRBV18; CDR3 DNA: TGTGCCAGCTCACCCCGAGGACAGGCAACTAATGAAAAACTGTTTTTT; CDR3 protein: CASSPRGQATNEKLFF
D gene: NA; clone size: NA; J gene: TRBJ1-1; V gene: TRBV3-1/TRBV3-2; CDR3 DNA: TGTGCCAGCAGCCAGTTGGACAGCAAAGCTTTCTTT; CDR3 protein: CASSQLDSKAFF
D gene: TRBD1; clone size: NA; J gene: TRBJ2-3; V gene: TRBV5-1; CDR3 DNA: TGCGCCAGCAGCTTGGGGGACAGAAGCACAGATACGCAGTATTTT; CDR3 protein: CASSLGDRSTDTQYF
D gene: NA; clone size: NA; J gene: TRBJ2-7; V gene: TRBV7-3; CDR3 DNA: TGTGCCAGCAGCTTAACCAGCGTGGGCGAGCAGTACTTC; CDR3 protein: CASSLTSVGEQYF
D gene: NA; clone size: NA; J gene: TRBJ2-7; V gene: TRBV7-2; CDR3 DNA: TGTGCCAGCAGCCCGTCGGCGGGCACCTTTGCTGAGCAGTACTTC; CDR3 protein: CASSPSAGTFAEQYF
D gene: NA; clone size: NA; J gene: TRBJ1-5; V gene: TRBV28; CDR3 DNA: TGTGCCAGCAGTTTAGCGGGGGGCACGGGGCCCCAGCATTTT; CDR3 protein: CASSLAGGTGPQHF
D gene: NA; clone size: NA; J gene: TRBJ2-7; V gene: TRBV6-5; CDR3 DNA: TGTGCCAGCAGTTCCCCGGCCTACGAGCAGTACTTC; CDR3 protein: CASSSPAYEQYF
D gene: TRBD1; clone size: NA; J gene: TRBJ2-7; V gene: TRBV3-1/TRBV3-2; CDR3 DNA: TGTGCCAGCAGCCAAGTACCCCAGGGGGCGTACGAGCAGTACTTC; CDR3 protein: CASSQVPQGAYEQYF
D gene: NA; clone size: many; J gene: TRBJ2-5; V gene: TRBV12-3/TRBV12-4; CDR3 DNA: TGTGCCAGCAGTACCGGACATCTGGAGACCCAGTACTTC; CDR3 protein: CASSTGHLETQYF
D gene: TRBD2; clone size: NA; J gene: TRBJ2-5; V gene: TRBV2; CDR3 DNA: TGTGCCAGCAGCGAAACCGGGACTAGAGAAGAGACCCAGTACTTC; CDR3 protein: CASSETGTREETQYF
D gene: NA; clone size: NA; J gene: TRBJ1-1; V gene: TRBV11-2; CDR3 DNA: TGTGCCAGCAGCTTAACAGGGAACACTGAAGCTTTCTTT; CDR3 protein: CASSLTGNTEAFF
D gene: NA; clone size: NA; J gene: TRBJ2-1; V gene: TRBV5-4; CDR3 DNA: TGTGCCAGCAGCCTAGGGGAGGGGGTCTACAATGAGCAGTTCTTC; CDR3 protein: CASSLGEGVYNEQFF
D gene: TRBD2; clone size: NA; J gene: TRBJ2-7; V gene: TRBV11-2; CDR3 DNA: TGTGCCAGCAGCTTAGCCTATGGGGGACTAGCGGGCAGCTCCTACGAGCAGTACTTC; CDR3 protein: CASSLAYGGLAGSSYEQYF
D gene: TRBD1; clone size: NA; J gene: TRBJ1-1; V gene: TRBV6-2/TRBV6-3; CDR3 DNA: TGTGCCAGCAGCCCCCGACAGGGTAACACTGAAGCTTTCTTT; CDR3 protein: CASSPRQGNTEAFF
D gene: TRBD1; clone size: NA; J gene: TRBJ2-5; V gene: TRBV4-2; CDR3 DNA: TGTGCCAGCAGCCAAGACCGGACAGGGGGCGGAAGGGAGACCCAGTACTTC; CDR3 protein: CASSQDRTGGGRETQYF
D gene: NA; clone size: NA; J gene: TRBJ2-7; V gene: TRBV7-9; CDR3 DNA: TGTGCCAGCAGCTTAGGGTCAGCAGGCAACGAGCAGTACTTC; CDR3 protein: CASSLGSAGNEQYF
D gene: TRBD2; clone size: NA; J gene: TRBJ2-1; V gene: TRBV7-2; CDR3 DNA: TGTGCCAGCAGCTTAGCTCCAGCGGGGGTCCCCAATGAGCAGTTCTTC; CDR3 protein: CASSLAPAGVPNEQFF
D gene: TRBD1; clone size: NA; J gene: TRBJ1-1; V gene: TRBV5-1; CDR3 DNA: TGCGCCAGCAGCTTCCAGGGACAGGACACTGAAGCTTTCTTT; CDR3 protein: CASSFQGQDTEAFF
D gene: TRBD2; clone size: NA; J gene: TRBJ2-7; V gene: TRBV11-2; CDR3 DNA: TGTGCCAGCAGCTTAGATCTTTGGAGACTAGCAGAAAGCTACGAGCAGTACTTC; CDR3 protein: CASSLDLWRLAESYEQYF
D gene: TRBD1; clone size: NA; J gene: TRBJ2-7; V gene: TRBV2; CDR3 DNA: TGTGCCAGCAGTGAACCGGTACAGGGGAATGCGTTCTACGAGCAGTACTTC; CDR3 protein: CASSEPVQGNAFYEQYF
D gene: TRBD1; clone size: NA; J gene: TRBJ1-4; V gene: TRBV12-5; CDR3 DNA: TGTGCTAGTGGCCCGGGACAGGGGAATGAAAAACTGTTTTTT; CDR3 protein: CASGPGQGNEKLFF
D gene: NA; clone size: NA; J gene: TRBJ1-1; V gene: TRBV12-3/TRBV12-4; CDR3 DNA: TGTGCCAGCAGGGCGGGGGGGCGCACTGAAGCTTTCTTT; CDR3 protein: CASRAGGRTEAFF
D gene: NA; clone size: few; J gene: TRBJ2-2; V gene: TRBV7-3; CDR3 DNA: TGTGCCAGCAGCTTAGGCGGCTTTGGGGAGCTGTTTTTT; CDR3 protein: CASSLGGFGELFF
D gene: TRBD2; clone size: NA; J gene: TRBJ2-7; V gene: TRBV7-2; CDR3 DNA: TGTGCCAGCAGCTTAGAAGCGGGACGCACCTACGAGCAGTACTTC; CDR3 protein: CASSLEAGRTYEQYF
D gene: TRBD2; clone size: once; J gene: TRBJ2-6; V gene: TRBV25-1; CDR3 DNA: TGTGCCAGCAGTAGGGCTAGCGGGGACAGCTCTGGGGCCAACGTCCTGACTTTC; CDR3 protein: CASSRASGDSSGANVLTF
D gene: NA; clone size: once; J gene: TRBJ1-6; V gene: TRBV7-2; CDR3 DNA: TGTGCCAGCAGCTTTGCCGGGATTCCCAAACCACCCCTCCACTTT; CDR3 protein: CASSFAGIPKPPLHF
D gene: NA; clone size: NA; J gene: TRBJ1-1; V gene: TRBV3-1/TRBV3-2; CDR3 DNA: TGTGCCAGCAGCCATTTCGACAGGTCTGGCGAAGCTTTCTTT; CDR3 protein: CASSHFDRSGEAFF
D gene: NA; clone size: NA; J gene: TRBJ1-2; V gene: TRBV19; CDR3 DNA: TGTGCCAGTAGTATCCAGCTCGACAGCCTGGGCTACACCTTC; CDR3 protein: CASSIQLDSLGYTF
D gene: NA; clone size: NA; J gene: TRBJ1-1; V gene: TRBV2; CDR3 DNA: TGTGCCAGCAGTGTACTACAACCGAACACTGAAGCTTTCTTT; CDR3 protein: CASSVLQPNTEAFF
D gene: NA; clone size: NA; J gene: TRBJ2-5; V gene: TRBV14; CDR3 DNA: TGTGCCAGCAGCCAAGGGGCCCGGACCCAGTACTTC; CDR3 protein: CASSQGARTQYF
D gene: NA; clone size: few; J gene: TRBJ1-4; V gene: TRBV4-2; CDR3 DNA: TGTGCCAGCAGCCAAGATCCCAGGGCTAATGAAAAACTGTTTTTT; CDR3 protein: CASSQDPRANEKLFF
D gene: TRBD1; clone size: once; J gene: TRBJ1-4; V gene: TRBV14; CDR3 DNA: TGTGCCAGCAGCCCGAGACAGGGGAGGGAAAAACTGTTTTTT; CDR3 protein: CASSPRQGREKLFF
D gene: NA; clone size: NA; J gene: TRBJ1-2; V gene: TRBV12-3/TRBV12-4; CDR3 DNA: TGTGCCAGCAGTTTGGGGGGAGGAGAGGGCTACACCTTC; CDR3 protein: CASSLGGGEGYTF
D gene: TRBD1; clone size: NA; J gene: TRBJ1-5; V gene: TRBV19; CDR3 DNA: TGTGCCAGTGAGGACAGGGAAGGCCAGCCCCAGCATTTT; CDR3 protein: CASEDREGQPQHF
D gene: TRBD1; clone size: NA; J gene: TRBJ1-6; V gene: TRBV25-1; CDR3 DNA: TGTGCCAGCAGTGAAGTCCCCCACGACAGGGGAAATTCACCCCTCCACTTT; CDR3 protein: CASSEVPHDRGNSPLHF
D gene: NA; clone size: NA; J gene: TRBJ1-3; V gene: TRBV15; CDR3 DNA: TGTGCCACCAGCCAAGGACAGTGGAACACCATATATTTT; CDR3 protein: CATSQGQWNTIYF
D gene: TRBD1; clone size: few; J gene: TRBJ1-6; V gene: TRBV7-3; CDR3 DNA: TGTGCCAGCAGCTTAATGGGACAGGGGGGTTCACCCCTCCACTTT; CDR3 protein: CASSLMGQGGSPLHF
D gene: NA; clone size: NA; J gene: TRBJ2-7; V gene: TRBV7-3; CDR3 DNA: TGTGCCAGCAGCTTAGCACTCTCTGACGAGCAGTACTTC; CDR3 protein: CASSLALSDEQYF
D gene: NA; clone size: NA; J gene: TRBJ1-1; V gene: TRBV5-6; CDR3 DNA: TGTGCCAGCAGCTTTTTTGCTTTGAGATTGAACACTGAAGCTTTCTTT; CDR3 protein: CASSFFALRLNTEAFF